These 26 T cell receptor beta chains share one sample of origin, sequenced in a study of shared T cell receptors in the human thymus. The repertoire was sequenced with immunoSEQ multiplex PCR; TCRdb's copy has only in-frame clones and lacks some. The profile shows 700,000 or so clones, approximately 83% of them singletons. This sample was shared with a second study, whose subject was human thymus T cells.

What was sequenced was thymocytes. Receptors were obtained from a girl under three years old with a congenital heart defect.

The gene calls are TRBV10-2 and TRBJ1-1; 7 bases are shared with TRBD1. The CDR3 runs to 15 residues. Unmatched junction bases numbered 6, after V lost 1 base and J lost 4 bases. Germline values: CDR1 WSHSY, CDR2 SAAADI. The CDR3 sequence is CASSEFEGASTEAFF. The CDR3, as DNA: TGCGCCAGCAGTGAGTTCGAGGGGGCGAGCACTGAAGCTTTCTTT.

Of note for this clone: The sample carries other DNA sequences with the same CDR3. The chain employs TRBV28 and TRBJ1-1, with D perhaps TRBD1 (5 bases). Germline assignment: CDR1 MDHEN and CDR2 SYDVKM. This CDR3 has 12 residues. V lost 5 bases, J lost 4 bases, and 8 bases lay in between. CDR3 sequence: CASSTGLTEAFF. The DNA for the CDR3 is TGTGCCAGCAGTACGGGACTCACTGAAGCTTTCTTT.

V gene TRBV5-1 combines with J gene TRBJ2-5; D perhaps matches TRBD1 (6 bases). The CDR3 has 15 amino acids. Between the trimmed V and J ends, which lost 3 bases and 1 base, there was a span of 13 bases. From germline, CDR1 is SGHRS and CDR2 YFSETQ. This chain's CDR3 is CASSSGQGPQETQYF. The DNA for the CDR3 is TGCGCCAGCAGCTCAGGTCAGGGGCCCCAAGAGACCCAGTACTTC.

V and J are TRBV5-1 and TRBJ1-4; TRBD1 matches 8 bases. CDR3 length: 18 amino acids. Germline CDR1 and CDR2: SGHRS and YFSETQ. After removal of 0 bases from V and 7 bases from J, the junction contained 14 bases not matched to a gene. The CDR3, as DNA: TGCGCCAGCAGCTTGGGTTCATCGGTGACAGGGGTCGGTGAAAAACTGTTTTTT. Amino acids: CASSLGSSVTGVGEKLFF.

Comments on this clone: The germline gene is not matched at one end of the junction; a read error may be the cause. At the DNA level, this CDR3 is encoded by other sequences in the same sample as well. The chain couples TRBV6-1 to TRBJ1-6; possibly TRBD1 for D (5 bases). The CDR3 is 13 residues long. Germline CDR1 MNHNS, CDR2 SASEGT. In nucleotides, the CDR3 is TGTGCCAGCAGTGACAGGGATAATTCCCCCCTCCACTTT. The encoded protein is CASSDRDNSPLHF.

The chain combines TRBV9 with TRBJ1-2; 8 positions agree with TRBD1. The CDR3 contains 15 residues. With V trimmed by 0 bases and J by 1 base, 2 bases remained unmatched. Germline CDR1 is SGDLS and CDR2 is YYNGEE. CDR3 DNA: TGTGCCAGCAGCGTAGGGACAGGGCTTAACTATGGCTACACCTTC. As protein: CASSVGTGLNYGYTF.

This clone has just one count. The J gene is TRBJ2-1, the V gene TRBV5-1; D is ambiguous. The CDR3 is 19 residues long. Germline V gene sequence: CDR1 SGHRS, CDR2 YFSETQ. V dropped 0 bases and J dropped 4 bases, with 23 bases sitting between them. CDR3 DNA sequence: TGCGCCAGCAGCTTGGGCCACCCTACAGAGATGGCTCTATACAATGAGCAGTTCTTC. As protein: CASSLGHPTEMALYNEQFF.

CDR3 loop: CASSVFPQGLETYEQYF. CDR3 sequence (DNA): TGTGCCAGCAGTGTATTCCCGCAGGGGCTGGAGACCTACGAGCAGTACTTC. The chain has TRBV6-1 and TRBJ2-7; perhaps TRBD1 as D (6 bases). V was pared by 4 bases and J by 2 bases, with 21 bases between. The germline V gene encodes CDR1 MNHNS and CDR2 SASEGT. This CDR3 region has 17 residues.

V is TRBV5-6 and J is TRBJ1-2, with 7 bases lining up with TRBD1. Trimming at V came to 3 bases and at J to 8 bases, leaving 7 bases not matched to a gene. Germline CDR1 and CDR2: SGHDT and YYEEEE. The CDR3 spans 13 residues. The CDR3 DNA reads as TGTGCCAGCAGCTGGACGGGGACAGTGGGCTACACCTTC. Encoded protein: CASSWTGTVGYTF.

The chain carries TRBV9 and TRBJ1-2, with 7 positions matching TRBD1. This CDR3 is built from 15 residues. Unmatched junction bases numbered 10, after V lost 3 bases and J lost 5 bases. The germline gives CDR1 SGDLS, CDR2 YYNGEE. The CDR3 loop is CASSAQPGGQYGYTF. The CDR3 nucleotides read TGTGCCAGCAGCGCACAACCAGGGGGACAATATGGCTACACCTTC.

The rearrangement links TRBV7-8 to TRBJ2-3; D remains ambiguous. CDR3 length: 17 residues. Germline loops: CDR1 SGHVS, CDR2 FQNEAQ. The V end was cut by 2 bases, the J end by 1 base, with 16 bases between. The CDR3 nucleotides read TGTGCCAGCAGCTTATCCTCTAGATTCTCACGCACAGATACGCAGTATTTT. Its translation: CASSLSSRFSRTDTQYF.

This clone is a singleton in its sample. This chain links TRBV6-5 with TRBJ1-2; 7 bases agree with TRBD1. Germline lookup yields CDR1 MNHEY and CDR2 SVGAGI. The CDR3 totals 15 residues. The trim removed 2 bases at V and 2 bases at J, leaving 5 bases unmatched. The CDR3 DNA is TGTGCCAGCAGTTACCTCAGGGGGAAGAACTATGGCTACACCTTC. It encodes CASSYLRGKNYGYTF.

The chain combines TRBV2 with TRBJ1-6; D is perhaps TRBD1 (6 bases). This CDR3 spans 15 amino acids. Germline-derived CDR1 and CDR2 are SNHLY and FYNNEI. The V end was cut by 4 bases, the J end by 5 bases, with 12 bases between. This CDR3 reads CASSVRGENNSPLHF. The CDR3 DNA reads as TGTGCCAGCAGTGTCAGGGGAGAAAATAATTCACCCCTCCACTTT.

The chain employs TRBV11-2 and TRBJ1-3; 7 nucleotides agree with TRBD1. Germline trimming cut 6 bases from V and 3 bases from J; bases unmatched to any gene: 20. The CDR3 is made up of 19 amino acids. Germline V gene data show CDR1 as SGHAT and CDR2 as FQNNGV. The DNA for the CDR3 is TGTGCCAGCAGTCGTCCCCGGGACAGAGGTTGCTCTGATGGAAACACCATATATTTT. It is translated as CASSRPRDRGCSDGNTIYF.

The rearrangement links TRBV6-5 to TRBJ1-2; weak D call: TRBD1 (6 bases). The V gene's germline CDR1 is MNHEY and CDR2 SVGAGI. The V and J ends lost 5 bases and 5 bases respectively, with 15 bases between them. The length of the CDR3 is 14 residues. The CDR3 nucleotides are TGTGCCAGCAGTGAACGGACAGCTTCTTATGGCTACACCTTC. Encoded protein: CASSERTASYGYTF.

The chain is built from TRBV5-5 and TRBJ1-1, with a possible D match to TRBD1 (5 bases). The germline V and J ends were trimmed by 3 bases and 1 base, with 13 bases remaining between them. CDR3 size: 15 residues. Per the germline V gene, CDR1 is SGHKS and CDR2 is YYEKEE (reference sequence). The CDR3 loop reads CASSWGCDRNTEAFF. The CDR3 DNA follows: TGTGCCAGCAGCTGGGGCTGCGACAGGAACACTGAAGCTTTCTTT.

This chain links TRBV12-5 with TRBJ2-6; 7 positions agree with TRBD2. The CDR3 runs to 17 residues. The germline V gene encodes CDR1 LGHNT and CDR2 FRNRAP. Unmatched junction bases numbered 9, after V lost 4 bases and J lost 3 bases. In nucleotides, the CDR3 is TGTGCTAGTGGTTCCGGACTAGGTTGCGGTGGGGCCAACGTCCTGACTTTC. This encodes CASGSGLGCGGANVLTF.

The chain couples TRBV5-6 to TRBJ2-5; 7 nucleotides agree with TRBD1. Germline V gene lookup returns CDR1 SGHDT and CDR2 YYEEEE. Trimming took 6 bases from V and 3 from J; bases not matched to a gene: 5. The CDR3 spans 13 residues. CDR3 coding DNA: TGTGCCAGCACCTACAGGGGTGAAGAGACCCAGTACTTC. Translated: CASTYRGEETQYF.

This chain links TRBV12-5 with TRBJ1-1, with 7 bases fitting TRBD1. The CDR3 loop spans 16 amino acids. Germline V CDR1 and CDR2: LGHNT, FRNRAP. Trimming cost V 4 bases and J 0 bases; bases outside gene matches: 8. The CDR3 nucleotides read TGTGCTAGTGGTTCAGGGACAGCGATTATGAACACTGAAGCTTTCTTT. As protein: CASGSGTAIMNTEAFF.

The rearrangement joins TRBV5-4 to TRBJ1-3; D possibly corresponds to TRBD1 (6 bases). CDR1 is SGHNT and CDR2 is YYREEE in the germline V gene (reference sequence). The CDR3 is made up of 16 amino acids. Trimming removed 4 bases from V and 2 bases from J, with 16 bases in between. The CDR3 is CASSTGGTPTGNTIYF. As DNA, the CDR3 is TGTGCCAGCAGCACGGGAGGGACACCAACTGGAAACACCATATATTTT.

The chain employs TRBV19 and TRBJ1-2, with 7 bases lining up with TRBD1. Germline loops: CDR1 LNHDA, CDR2 SQIVND (reference sequence). The CDR3 has 16 residues. Trimming took 5 bases from V and 8 from J; bases not matched to a gene: 17. CDR3 protein: CASSPRPLDRVDGYTF. The CDR3 DNA sequence: TGTGCCAGTAGTCCCCGGCCCCTTGACAGGGTCGACGGCTACACCTTC. Complete variable domain (other parts from reference TRBV19 and TRBJ1-2): DGGITQSPKYLFRKEGQNVTLSCEQNLNHDAMYWYRQDPGQGLRLIYYSQIVNDFQKGDIAEGYSVSREKKESFPLTVTSAQKNPTAFYLCASSPRPLDRVDGYTFGSGTRLTVV.

The V gene is TRBV7-2, the J gene TRBJ1-1; 9 nucleotides agree with TRBD1. Germline lookup yields CDR1 SGHTA and CDR2 FQGNSA. V shed 0 bases, J shed 0 bases, and the junction held 14 bases outside the gene matches. This CDR3 contains 20 residues. In DNA, the CDR3 is TGTGCCAGCAGCTTAGCTTACCCACGGGACAGGGCGCGGATGAACACTGAAGCTTTCTTT. Amino acids: CASSLAYPRDRARMNTEAFF.

This clone has a single count. The chain combines TRBV4-3 with TRBJ1-3; 11 nucleotides agree with TRBD1. CDR3 length: 17 amino acids. The trim removed 3 bases at V and 5 bases at J, leaving 9 bases unmatched. CDR1 is LGHNA, CDR2 YSLEER, per germline. The DNA of the CDR3 is TGCGCCAGCAGCCAGCCGCGGGGACAGGGGGGTAGAAACACCATATATTTT. Translated, it gives CASSQPRGQGGRNTIYF.

This clone was counted between two and nine times. CDR3: CAISEEFTGHYSNQPQHF. CDR3 DNA: TGTGCCATCAGTGAGGAATTTACAGGGCACTATAGCAATCAGCCCCAGCATTTT. The chain employs TRBV10-3 and TRBJ1-5; D possibly corresponds to TRBD1 (6 bases). The CDR3 length is 18 residues. Trimming removed 2 bases from V and 0 bases from J, with 17 bases in between. Germline V gene sequence: CDR1 ENHRY, CDR2 SYGVKD.

This chain uses TRBV5-4 with TRBJ2-2; 8 nucleotides align to TRBD1. From germline, CDR1 is SGHNT and CDR2 YYREEE (reference sequence). Unmatched junction bases numbered 16, after V lost 2 bases and J lost 4 bases. The CDR3 has 19 residues. CDR3 in DNA: TGTGCCAGCAGCTTTCCGGTCCAGGGGGCCTCAACGGGCACCGGGGAGCTGTTTTTT. This codes for CASSFPVQGASTGTGELFF.

The chain joins TRBV5-6 to TRBJ1-3; weak D call: TRBD1 (6 bases). CDR1 and CDR2 (germline): SGHDT, YYEEEE. Deletions cut 4 bases from V and 7 bases from J, with 24 bases between. The CDR3 is 17 residues long. The CDR3 coding sequence is TGTGCCAGCAGCAGTACTCTCTCTTTCAGGGGTGGGAACACCATATATTTT. Protein sequence: CASSSTLSFRGGNTIYF.